This T cell receptor beta chain is from a study of blood T cell repertoires in COVID-19 (dated by TCRdb to the early 2020s). Broadly, across the study: Samples from collaborators originated in the United States, Italy and Spain and spanned both the acute and convalescent phases of COVID-19. A freely available public database, intended as a resource for researchers studying the immune response to SARS-CoV-2, is where the repertoires were released. The sample metadata nearly always contained a de-identified subject ID, COVID-19 status, age in years and sex. The material from the prospective study consisted of cDNA or gDNA derived from T cells, B-cell-depleted T cells, or PBMCs. Samples came from the ongoing ImmuneRACE study (first 160 participants) plus 1,254 subjects from 6 global collaborators. Deeply sampled blood TCRbeta repertoires from subjects exposed to, actively infected with, or recovered from COVID-19 were included in the dataset. Where HLA class I and class II types were available, the types were taken from metadata supplied by the sample provider, not from assay-based typing. Overall study outcomes, separate from this receptor: The quantity of clinical and demographic metadata differed by source and by participant and was supplied without curation.

With respect to this clone: Its antigen target is currently unknown. It has no much larger one-base neighbor in the sample; base qualities were not kept.

In the prospective study, participants were about 18 to 100 years old, resided in 24 geographic areas of the United States, and were enrolled through a virtual design. Cohort assignment in the prospective study relied on participant-reported clinical history from a screening survey and a study questionnaire. Exposed participants had been in contact, within 2 weeks of entering the study, with a person who had a PCR-confirmed or clinician-diagnosed case of COVID-19. Each participant in the prospective study had whole blood, serum and a nasopharyngeal or oropharyngeal swab collected by mobile phlebotomists. Additional blood draws and questionnaires over an approximately 2-month period could optionally be provided by prospective study participants. Prospective study blood samples were shipped either frozen or at room temperature before DNA extraction. TCRbeta CDR3 regions were amplified from genomic DNA by means of the immunoSEQ Assay, a bias-controlled multiplex PCR. On the authors' methods: Within the assay, amplification of reference gene primers was used to estimate how many nucleated cells each sample contained. To quantify the absolute abundance of each unique TCRbeta CDR3 rearrangement, sequence reads were collapsed and filtered. For each sample, productive Simpson clonality was calculated by taking the square root of Simpson's diversity index across productive rearrangements. TCRdb carries this immuneACCESS record with in-frame sequences only. Its versions omit some clonotypes, under half of them owing to an unresolved V gene in the studies checked, with the rest unexplained. V, J and clone size reflect that table, while D and trimming were determined from the DNA. The sample has 350,000 or so clones on record, 88% of them singletons. Approximately 1% of the sample rests with the top ten.

From the cysteine through the phenylalanine, the CDR3 covers 13 amino acids. Only CDR3 DNA is held: 39 bases, read in frame from base 1. Cut back by 5 bases and 3 bases, the V and J ends lie 11 bases apart. For CDR1 and CDR2, the germline V gene (reference sequence) lists SEHNR and FQNEAQ. This TCR was sampled from a woman in her twenties or thirties who had been exposed to COVID-19. The rearrangement combines TRBV7-9 with TRBJ2-7, with TRBD2 as a weak D call on 5 bases. Sequencing was done on a sample of PBMCs or T cells enriched from blood (not recorded which). The CDR3 is CASSREVFYEQYF. The DNA sequence follows: TGTGCCAGCAGCCGGGAAGTCTTCTACGAGCAGTACTTC.